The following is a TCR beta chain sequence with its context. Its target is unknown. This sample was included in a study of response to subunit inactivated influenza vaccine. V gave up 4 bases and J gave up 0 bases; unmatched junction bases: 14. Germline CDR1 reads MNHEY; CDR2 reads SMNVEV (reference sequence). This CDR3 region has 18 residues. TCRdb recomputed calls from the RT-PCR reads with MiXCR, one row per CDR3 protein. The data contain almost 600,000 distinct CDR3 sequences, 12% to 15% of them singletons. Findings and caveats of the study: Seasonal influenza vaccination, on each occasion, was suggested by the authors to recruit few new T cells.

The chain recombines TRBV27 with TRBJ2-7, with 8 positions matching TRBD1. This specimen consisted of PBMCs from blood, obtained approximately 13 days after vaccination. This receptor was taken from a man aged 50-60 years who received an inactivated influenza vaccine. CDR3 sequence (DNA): TGTGCCAGCAGTTCTACAGCACAACGGGACAGGAGCTCCTACGAGCAGTACTTC. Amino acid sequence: CASSSTAQRDRSSYEQYF.